What follows describes a single T cell receptor beta chain. Its antigen is not identified. Trimming cost V 6 bases and J 4 bases; bases outside gene matches: 1. Germline CDR1 reads KGHSH; CDR2 reads LQKENI. CDR3 length: 13 amino acids. The primer mix had 60 Vbeta and 13 Jbeta primers. Profiling relied on immunoSEQ multiplex PCR, and the TCRdb table lists in-frame clones only, not all of them. In the table there are tens of thousands of clones, approximately 77% of which are singletons. This sample is drawn from a study of cytomegalovirus exposure and HLA in healthy donors. Regarding the study as a whole: Segments of the TCR beta V type were, in most cases, productive about 87% or about 30% of the time in an earlier analysis. Some TCR beta chains (about 180 of them) were listed as cytomegalovirus-associated. Certain indistinguishable V segments, among them TRBV6-2 and TRBV6-3, were excluded.

This TCR was sampled from a woman aged 30 to 39 in good health and CMV-seropositive. The chain carries TRBV18 and TRBJ1-2, with 11 bases that match TRBD1. Sequences were obtained from PBMCs. The CDR3 bases are TGTGCCAGCTCCGGGACAGGGGGCTATGGCTACACCTTC. Residues: CASSGTGGYGYTF.